The clone carrying this TCR beta chain has more than one count but fewer than ten. Its antigen is unidentified. This sample stems from a study of T cells after yellow fever vaccination. About the study: Low-cell-number fractions were prepared with SMART-Seq v4 Ultra Low Input.

TCRdb re-analysed the 5' RACE reads in MiXCR, keeping a single row per CDR3 protein. The sample holds 150,000 to 200,000 distinct CDR3 sequences, around 7.3% seen once. Study findings and constraints: It was the secondary response that reached its peak faster, day 5 versus 15, but it was weaker.

This clonotype was obtained from a man aged 18 to 29 who received the YFV17D yellow fever vaccine. The source was CD4+ T cells sorted from PBMCs, collected about 5 days after the first yellow fever vaccination.

CDR3 amino acids: CASSPARDYTDTQYF. In DNA, the CDR3 is TGTGCCAGCAGCCCCGCCCGGGATTACACAGATACGCAGTATTTT. This rearrangement joins TRBV12-3 or TRBV12-4 to TRBJ2-3; TRBD2 is a possible D gene (5 bases). V dropped 6 bases and J dropped 2 bases, with 15 bases sitting between them. This CDR3 contains 15 residues.